This T cell receptor (beta chain) was profiled in a study of T cells after yellow fever vaccination. Study-level findings and limits: At 95% to 97% for CD4 and over 80% for CD8, most primary-vaccination clones showed up again after the booster.

The CDR3 runs 12 residues. Trimming pared 4 bases from V and 8 bases from J, leaving 11 bases between. In germline, CDR1 is SGHTA, CDR2 FQGNSA. To note about this clonotype: Its antigen is as yet unknown.

TCRdb called the 5' RACE reads again in MiXCR, with one record for every CDR3 protein. The sample records about 630,000 distinct CDR3 sequences, 12% being singletons. Source: PBMCs, taken on the day of the yellow fever booster vaccination. The TCR sequence derives from a man aged 25-45 years who received the YFV17D yellow fever vaccine. The chain joins TRBV7-2 to TRBJ1-2; D might be TRBD1 (5 bases). The CDR3 loop is CASSSQEKGYTF. CDR3 bases: TGTGCCAGCAGCTCACAGGAGAAGGGCTACACCTTC.